This TCR beta chain was profiled in a study of cytomegalovirus exposure and HLA in healthy donors. Study-wide background: From HLA-typed donors, an early data release held about 92 million unique TCRs. Study-level results: For TCR beta chains, V- and J-gene trimming was later linked to a missense DCLRE1C variant. Analyses of presence and absence presupposed an approximately uniform sequencing depth across donors. The study listed under 200 cytomegalovirus-associated TCR beta chains.

V was cut by 5 bases and J by 2 bases, with 3 bases left in between. This CDR3 has 12 residues. The germline CDR1 and CDR2 sequences are SGHAT and FQNNGV. With 60 Vbeta and 13 Jbeta primers, the PCR was carried out. Using immunoSEQ multiplex PCR, the repertoire was profiled, and TCRdb retains in-frame clones only, with some absent. The table includes under 200,000 clones, around three quarters detected once. This clone was detected only once. The antigen is not known. The clonotype comes from a woman in her thirties or forties in good health and CMV-seronegative. Sequenced: PBMCs. V is TRBV11-2 and J is TRBJ2-2; D gene ambiguous. CDR3 loop: CASSTNTGELFF. In nucleotides, the CDR3 is TGTGCCAGCAGCACAAACACCGGGGAGCTGTTTTTT.